This TCR beta chain was sequenced for a study of cytomegalovirus exposure and HLA in healthy donors. The V gene's germline CDR1 is MGHDK and CDR2 SYGVNS. CDR3 length equals 15 residues. V shed 3 bases, J shed 3 bases, and the junction held 7 bases outside the gene matches. Both 60 Vbeta primers and 13 Jbeta primers went into the PCR. Profiling relied on immunoSEQ multiplex PCR, and the TCRdb table lists in-frame clones only, not all of them. The sample yields around 200,000 clones, about 88% seen once. The study's findings and limits: Per a prior analysis, the majority of TCR beta V segments were productive roughly 87% or roughly 30% of the time. The availability of immune exposure information extended only to CMV serostatus.

About this clone: Its antigen remains unknown.

This TCR was sampled from a woman under 40 in good health and CMV-seronegative. Sample: PBMCs. The chain links TRBV25-1 to TRBJ2-7; 8 bases map to TRBD1. CDR3 protein: CASSDPGQGGYEQYF. CDR3 DNA sequence: TGTGCCAGCAGTGACCCTGGACAGGGTGGCTACGAGCAGTACTTC.